This TCR beta chain came from a study of T cells in Graves' hyperthyroidism and ophthalmopathy. The CDR3 contains 13 residues. V shed 3 bases and J shed 6 bases, with 11 bases lying between them. There were TCR beta CDR3 regions amplified from RNA transcripts. The HTBI primer set served for first-round RT-PCR of the TCR CDR3. Via MiXCR, TCRdb re-called the multiplex PCR reads, giving one row per CDR3 protein. The sample consists of a few hundred thousand distinct CDR3 sequences, 15% to 18% of them appearing once. This clonotype has ten or more counts. The sample comprised blood. The chain uses TRBV12-3 or TRBV12-4 and TRBJ1-1; no reliable D call. This receptor was taken from a woman aged 25 to 39 with Graves' hyperthyroidism. The CDR3 is CASSLEIRAEAFF. The CDR3 DNA sequence: TGTGCCAGCAGTTTGGAAATACGCGCTGAAGCTTTCTTT.